Below, 19 T cell receptor beta chains from the same sample are listed, as sequenced in a study of cytomegalovirus exposure and HLA in healthy donors. The PCR was carried out with 60 Vbeta primers and 13 Jbeta primers. TCRdb's table, derived via immunoSEQ multiplex PCR, lists solely in-frame clones and lacks some. The sample lists about 90,000 clones; roughly 80% were seen once. Sequencing input: PBMCs. The receptors were gathered from a man aged 18 to 30 in good health and CMV-seronegative.

The chain links TRBV28 to TRBJ1-5, with 11 nucleotides matching TRBD1. This CDR3 contains 15 residues. The V segment lost 5 bases and the J segment 6 bases; nucleotides outside the gene matches: 6. The germline V gene has CDR1 MDHEN and CDR2 SYDVKM. The CDR3 nucleotides read TGTGCCAGCAGTCCCCGGACAGGGGGCGGTCAGCCCCAGCATTTT. This sequence encodes CASSPRTGGGQPQHF.

This chain links TRBV19 with TRBJ1-2; 12 bases align to TRBD1. V gave up 7 bases and J gave up 4 bases; unmatched junction bases: 16. The CDR3 covers 18 residues. The V gene's germline CDR1 is LNHDA and CDR2 SQIVND (reference sequence). The CDR3 sequence: CASTENGGQGARIYGYTF. CDR3 bases: TGTGCCAGTACCGAAAACGGGGGACAGGGGGCAAGGATCTATGGCTACACCTTC.

This rearrangement joins TRBV6-5 to TRBJ1-2; the match to TRBD1 covers 8 bases. The CDR3 covers 13 residues. Germline V gives CDR1 MNHEY, CDR2 SVGAGI. V gave up 6 bases and J gave up 6 bases; unmatched junction bases: 6. As DNA, the CDR3 is TGTGCCAGCAGGTCCGACAGGGGAGATGGCTACACCTTC. It codes for CASRSDRGDGYTF.

This chain joins TRBV9 and TRBJ2-1; 11 bases match TRBD2. There are 16 residues in the CDR3. Trimming cost V 4 bases and J 4 bases; bases outside gene matches: 7. The V gene's germline CDR1 is SGDLS and CDR2 YYNGEE. CDR3 in DNA: TGTGCCAGCAGCCCCCGGACTAGCGGGTTTTACAATGAGCAGTTCTTC. Its protein product is CASSPRTSGFYNEQFF. Together with reference TRBV9 and TRBJ2-1, the CDR3 gives the full variable domain: DSGVTQTPKHLITATGQRVTLRCSPRSGDLSVYWYQQSLDQGLQFLIQYYNGEERAKGNILERFSAQQFPDLHSELNLSSLELGDSALYFCASSPRTSGFYNEQFFGPGTRLTVL.

The chain couples TRBV9 to TRBJ1-2; 7 nucleotides line up with TRBD1. J was trimmed by 4 bases and V by 0 bases; bases with no gene match: 9. The germline CDR1 and CDR2 sequences are SGDLS and YYNGEE. This CDR3 comprises 16 residues. DNA of the CDR3: TGTGCCAGCAGCGTAGACGCAGGGGGTGGGATCTATGGCTACACCTTC. Protein: CASSVDAGGGIYGYTF.

This clone was observed a single time. The chain couples TRBV29-1 to TRBJ2-7, with TRBD2 matching 10 bases. J was trimmed by 4 bases and V by 4 bases; bases with no gene match: 7. Per germline, CDR1 SQVTM and CDR2 ANQGSEA. CDR3 size: 14 residues. The CDR3 DNA sequence: TGCAGCGTTGTTCAAGCGGGAGGGAGATACGAGCAGTACTTC. This sequence encodes CSVVQAGGRYEQYF.

This clone was found once. The V call is TRBV4-1, the J call TRBJ2-7, with 10 bases aligning to TRBD2. This CDR3 has 16 residues. Germline V CDR1 and CDR2: MGHRA, YSYEKL. J was trimmed by 0 bases and V by 3 bases; bases with no gene match: 5. CDR3: CASSQALAGSSYEQYF. The CDR3 nucleotides are TGCGCCAGCAGCCAGGCACTAGCGGGGAGCTCCTACGAGCAGTACTTC.

This chain uses TRBV29-1 with TRBJ2-2; weak D call: TRBD2 (5 bases). The germline gives CDR1 SQVTM, CDR2 ANQGSEA. The ends were cut back, 8 bases at V and 4 bases at J, with 14 bases in the middle. CDR3 size: 13 residues. The CDR3 protein is CSYRGLPTGELFF. In DNA, the CDR3 is TGCAGCTATAGAGGGCTCCCCACCGGGGAGCTGTTTTTT.

V gene TRBV29-1 combines with J gene TRBJ1-4, with D uncertain. This CDR3 has 12 residues. CDR1 and CDR2 from the germline V gene are SQVTM and ANQGSEA. The germline V and J ends were trimmed by 4 bases and 12 bases, with 15 bases remaining between them. Written as DNA, the CDR3 is TGCAGCGTTGGGGCACCCCCGATCGAACTGTTTTTT. Protein: CSVGAPPIELFF.

The chain uses TRBV5-6 and TRBJ1-1, with no clear D. CDR3 length: 17 residues. In germline, CDR1 is SGHDT, CDR2 YYEEEE. Trimming left V 2 bases short and J 1 base short, with 18 bases between. The CDR3 DNA reads as TGTGCCAGCAGCTTTACCGGACTCGGGAACGGGAACACTGAAGCTTTCTTT. It yields the protein CASSFTGLGNGNTEAFF.

The genes are TRBV7-2 and TRBJ2-5; 16 bases map to TRBD2. V lost 5 bases to trimming and J lost 5 bases; unmatched junction nucleotides: 11. CDR1 is SGHTA, CDR2 FQGNSA, per germline. The CDR3 has 18 amino acids. The chain's CDR3 is CASSLFSGLAGGRETQYF. As DNA, the CDR3 is TGTGCCAGCAGCCTATTTTCGGGACTAGCGGGAGGGCGGGAGACCCAGTACTTC.

The chain joins TRBV29-1 to TRBJ1-1; 7 bases line up with TRBD1. The CDR3 has 16 residues. Germline lookup yields CDR1 SQVTM and CDR2 ANQGSEA. V was pared by 4 bases and J by 0 bases, with 11 bases of the junction left unmatched. The chain's CDR3 is CSVVETGPPMNTEAFF. The CDR3 DNA reads as TGCAGCGTTGTAGAGACAGGGCCCCCCATGAACACTGAAGCTTTCTTT.

This clone was seen only once. The chain couples TRBV5-6 to TRBJ2-7; 7 bases line up with TRBD1. After removal of 3 bases from V and 3 bases from J, the junction contained 9 bases not matched to a gene. Germline-derived CDR1 and CDR2 are SGHDT and YYEEEE. CDR3 length: 15 residues. CDR3 amino acids: CASSSRLTGFYEQYF. CDR3 nucleotide sequence: TGTGCCAGCAGCTCGCGCTTGACAGGGTTCTACGAGCAGTACTTC.

The rearrangement joins TRBV27 to TRBJ2-1; no definite D call. V dropped 6 bases and J dropped 6 bases, with 6 bases sitting between them. The V gene's germline CDR1 is MNHEY and CDR2 SMNVEV (reference sequence). The CDR3 spans 11 residues. The CDR3 loop is CASSPGNEQFF. The CDR3 region has the DNA TGTGCCAGCAGCCCGGGCAATGAGCAGTTCTTC.

The sample holds one count of this clone. The junction departs from the called germline gene at one end, perhaps through a read error. The chain joins TRBV6-6 to TRBJ1-1; 8 bases match TRBD1. This CDR3 spans 11 amino acids. The germline V gene has CDR1 MNHNY and CDR2 SVGAGI (reference sequence). The CDR3 nucleotides are TGTGCCAGCAGTGCCTCGAGGACAGGGAACTTT. The encoded protein is CASSASRTGNF.

This chain connects TRBV2 to TRBJ2-3, with 7 bases that match TRBD1. Germline CDR1 and CDR2: SNHLY and FYNNEI. The CDR3 sequence is 14 residues long. V shed 3 bases and J 4 bases; nucleotides not matched to a gene: 4. The CDR3 nucleotides are TGTGCCAGCAGTGAGGGGACAGCCTCAGATACGCAGTATTTT. It yields the protein CASSEGTASDTQYF.

The V and J genes are TRBV6-5 and TRBJ1-2; perhaps TRBD1 as D (5 bases). This CDR3 comprises 12 residues. Germline V gene lookup returns CDR1 MNHEY and CDR2 SVGAGI. The V end was cut by 7 bases, the J end by 5 bases, with 11 bases between. In DNA form, the CDR3 reads TGTGCCAGCAACAACGGGGGATATGGCTACACCTTC. Translation gives CASNNGGYGYTF.

The chain recombines TRBV6-6 with TRBJ2-7, with 13 bases lining up with TRBD2. The CDR3 is 14 residues long. Looked up from germline, CDR1 is MNHNY and CDR2 is SVGAGI (reference sequence). Trimming at V came to 6 bases and at J to 6 bases, leaving 5 bases not matched to a gene. The CDR3 DNA reads TGTGCCAGCAGGGGGACTAGCGGGACTCTCGAGCAGTACTTC. Amino acids: CASRGTSGTLEQYF.

The chain recombines TRBV7-9 with TRBJ2-7, with D perhaps matching TRBD2 (5 bases). Trimming left V 5 bases short and J 2 bases short, with 13 bases between. The CDR3 has 14 amino acids. The germline V gene encodes CDR1 SEHNR and CDR2 FQNEAQ (reference sequence). This CDR3 reads CASSPAVFTYEQYF. The DNA for the CDR3 is TGTGCCAGCAGCCCAGCGGTGTTTACCTACGAGCAGTACTTC.